This T cell receptor beta chain was observed in a study of T cell responses to AZD1222 COVID-19 vaccine. Whole-study results and caveats: Donors were chiefly white British, with a greater number of females, and clonal diversity was perhaps underestimated. Spike-specific TCR breadth and depth rose after two AZD1222 doses.

The germline CDR1 and CDR2 sequences are LGHDT and YNNKEL (reference sequence). Trimming shortened V by 1 base and J by 0 bases, and 13 bases separated the two germline ends. The CDR3 runs 16 residues. Regarding this clone: Its antigen is unknown.

Assay: immunoSEQ multiplex PCR; the TCRdb copy retains only in-frame clones and omits some. The sample carries 30,000 to 35,000 clones, over 75% recorded once. The rearrangement uses TRBV3-1 (or the pseudogene TRBV3-2) and TRBJ2-7, with D perhaps being TRBD1 or TRBD2 (5 bases each). This specimen was peripheral blood, taken 28 days after the second AZD1222 dose. The sequence was obtained from an adult who received the AZD1222 COVID-19 vaccine. CDR3 protein: CASSQGWDGFSYEQYF. The DNA of the CDR3 is TGTGCCAGCAGCCAAGGTTGGGACGGATTCTCCTACGAGCAGTACTTC.